This TCR beta chain was obtained from a study of blood T cell repertoires in COVID-19. Study background: COVID-19 samples, acute and convalescent, were from the United States, Italy and Spain. Sources were T cells, B-cell-depleted T cells, or PBMCs; the material itself was cDNA or gDNA.

Per the original methods: Amplifying reference gene primers gave estimates of nucleated cell counts. Clones were read by immunoSEQ multiplex PCR, and TCRdb kept only the in-frame ones, dropping some. That table is the source of V, J and clone size, and D and trimming were worked out from the DNA. The sample holds about 190,000 clones, 70% to 90% seen once. Per germline, CDR1 SQVTM and CDR2 ANQGSEA. The CDR3 length is 16 residues. V lost 8 bases and J lost 1; bases outside the gene matches: 10. The chain has TRBV29-1 and TRBJ1-3; the match to TRBD1 covers 11 bases. The specimen was peripheral blood. The sequence was collected from a woman in her thirties or forties who had recovered from COVID-19. CDR3 DNA sequence: TGCAGCTTACGTTTGGGACAGGGGGTATCTGGAAACACCATATATTTT. It codes for CSLRLGQGVSGNTIYF.